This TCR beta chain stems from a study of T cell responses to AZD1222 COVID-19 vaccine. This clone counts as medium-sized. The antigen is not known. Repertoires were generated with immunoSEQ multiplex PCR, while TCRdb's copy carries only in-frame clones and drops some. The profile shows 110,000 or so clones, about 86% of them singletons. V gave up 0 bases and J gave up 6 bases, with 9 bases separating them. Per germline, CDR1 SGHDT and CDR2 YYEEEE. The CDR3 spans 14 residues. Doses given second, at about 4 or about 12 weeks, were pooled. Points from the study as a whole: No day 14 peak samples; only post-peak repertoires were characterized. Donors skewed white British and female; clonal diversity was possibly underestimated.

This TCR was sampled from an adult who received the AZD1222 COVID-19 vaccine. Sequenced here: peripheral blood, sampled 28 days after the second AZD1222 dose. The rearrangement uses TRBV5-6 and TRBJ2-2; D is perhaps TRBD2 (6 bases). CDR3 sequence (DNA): TGTGCCAGCAGCTTGGGGGAGGAGGCCGGGGAGCTGTTTTTT. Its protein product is CASSLGEEAGELFF.